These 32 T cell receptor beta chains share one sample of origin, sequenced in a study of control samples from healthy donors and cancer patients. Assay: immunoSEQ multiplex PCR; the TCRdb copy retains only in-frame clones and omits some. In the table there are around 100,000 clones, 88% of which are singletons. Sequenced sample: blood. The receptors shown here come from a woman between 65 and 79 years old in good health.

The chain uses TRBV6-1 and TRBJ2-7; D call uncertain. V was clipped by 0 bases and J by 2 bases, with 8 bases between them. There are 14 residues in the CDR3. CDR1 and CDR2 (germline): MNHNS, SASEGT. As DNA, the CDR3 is TGTGCCAGCAGTGAAGCGTTGGTGCCCTACGAGCAGTACTTC. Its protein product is CASSEALVPYEQYF.

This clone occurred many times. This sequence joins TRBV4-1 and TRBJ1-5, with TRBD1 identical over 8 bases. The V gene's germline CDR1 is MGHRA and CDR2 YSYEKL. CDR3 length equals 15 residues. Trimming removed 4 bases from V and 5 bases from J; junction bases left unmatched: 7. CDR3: CASSRGDRRDQPQHF. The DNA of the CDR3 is TGCGCCAGCAGCCGGGGGGACAGGAGGGATCAGCCCCAGCATTTT.

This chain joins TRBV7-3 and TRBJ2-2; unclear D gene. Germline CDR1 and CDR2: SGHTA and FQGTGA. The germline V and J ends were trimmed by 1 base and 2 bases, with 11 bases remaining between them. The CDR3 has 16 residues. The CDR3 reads CASSLNVASNTGELFF. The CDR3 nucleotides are TGTGCCAGCAGCTTAAATGTAGCTTCCAACACCGGGGAGCTGTTTTTT.

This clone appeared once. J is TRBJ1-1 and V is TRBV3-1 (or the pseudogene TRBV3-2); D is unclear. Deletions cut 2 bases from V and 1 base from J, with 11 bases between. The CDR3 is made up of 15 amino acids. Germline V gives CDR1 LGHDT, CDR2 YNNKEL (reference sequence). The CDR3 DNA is TGTGCCAGCAGCCAAAGAGGTTTGGGGAACACTGAAGCTTTCTTT. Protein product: CASSQRGLGNTEAFF.

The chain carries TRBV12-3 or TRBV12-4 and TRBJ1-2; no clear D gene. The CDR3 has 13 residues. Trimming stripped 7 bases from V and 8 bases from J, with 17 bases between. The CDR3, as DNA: TGTGCCAGCACCCCTCTGGGAGCTCGAGGCTACACCTTC. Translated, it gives CASTPLGARGYTF.

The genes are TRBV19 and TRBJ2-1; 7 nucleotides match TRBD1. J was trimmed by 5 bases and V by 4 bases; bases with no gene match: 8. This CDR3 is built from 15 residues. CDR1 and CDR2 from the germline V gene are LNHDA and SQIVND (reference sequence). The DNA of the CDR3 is TGTGCCAGTAGTAACGAGGGGGCCGTAAACAATGAGCAGTTCTTC. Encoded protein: CASSNEGAVNNEQFF.

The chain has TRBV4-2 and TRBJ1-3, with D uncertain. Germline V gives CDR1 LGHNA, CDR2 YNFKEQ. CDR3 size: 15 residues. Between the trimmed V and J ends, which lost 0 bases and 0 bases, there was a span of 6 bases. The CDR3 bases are TGTGCCAGCAGCCAAGACTCCAACTCTGGAAACACCATATATTTT. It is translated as CASSQDSNSGNTIYF.

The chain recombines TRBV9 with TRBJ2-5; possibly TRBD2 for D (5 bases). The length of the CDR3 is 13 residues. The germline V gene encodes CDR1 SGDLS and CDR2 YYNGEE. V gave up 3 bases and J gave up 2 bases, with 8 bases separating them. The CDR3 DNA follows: TGTGCCAGCAGCGCGTCGGGGCAAGAGACCCAGTACTTC. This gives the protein CASSASGQETQYF.

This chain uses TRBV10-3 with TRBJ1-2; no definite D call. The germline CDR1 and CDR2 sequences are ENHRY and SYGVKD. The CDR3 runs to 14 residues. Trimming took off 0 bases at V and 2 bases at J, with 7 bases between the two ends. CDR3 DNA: TGTGCCATCAGTGAGTCGAGAGGGAACTATGGCTACACCTTC. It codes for CAISESRGNYGYTF.

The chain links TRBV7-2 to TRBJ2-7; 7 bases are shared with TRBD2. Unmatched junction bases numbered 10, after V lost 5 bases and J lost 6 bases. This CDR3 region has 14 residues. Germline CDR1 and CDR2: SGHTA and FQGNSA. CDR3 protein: CASSPVGGFGEQYF. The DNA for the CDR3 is TGTGCCAGCAGCCCCGTGGGGGGGTTCGGCGAGCAGTACTTC.

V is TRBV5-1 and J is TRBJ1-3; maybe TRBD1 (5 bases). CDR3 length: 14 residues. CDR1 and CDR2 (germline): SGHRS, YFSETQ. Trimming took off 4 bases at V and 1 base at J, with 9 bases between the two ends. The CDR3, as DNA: TGCGCCAGCAGCCCGGCAGGGTCTGGAAACACCATATATTTT. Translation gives CASSPAGSGNTIYF.

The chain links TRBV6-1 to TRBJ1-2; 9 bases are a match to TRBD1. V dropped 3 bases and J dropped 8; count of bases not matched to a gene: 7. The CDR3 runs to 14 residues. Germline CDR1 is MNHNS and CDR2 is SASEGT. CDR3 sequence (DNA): TGTGCCAGCAGTGAGGGACAGGGCTGGGGAGGCTACACCTTC. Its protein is CASSEGQGWGGYTF.

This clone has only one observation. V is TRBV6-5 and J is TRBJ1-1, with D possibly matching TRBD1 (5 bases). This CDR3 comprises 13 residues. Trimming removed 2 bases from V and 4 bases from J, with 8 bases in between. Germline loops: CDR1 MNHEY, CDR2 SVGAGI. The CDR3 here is CASSYLGGTEAFF. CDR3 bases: TGTGCCAGCAGTTACCTCGGGGGCACTGAAGCTTTCTTT.

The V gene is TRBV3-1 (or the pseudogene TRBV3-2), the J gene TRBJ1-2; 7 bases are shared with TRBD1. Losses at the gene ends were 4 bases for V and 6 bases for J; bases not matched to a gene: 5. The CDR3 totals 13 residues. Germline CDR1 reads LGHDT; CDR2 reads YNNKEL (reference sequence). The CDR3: CASSPTGANGYTF. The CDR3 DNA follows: TGTGCCAGCAGCCCTACAGGGGCGAATGGCTACACCTTC.

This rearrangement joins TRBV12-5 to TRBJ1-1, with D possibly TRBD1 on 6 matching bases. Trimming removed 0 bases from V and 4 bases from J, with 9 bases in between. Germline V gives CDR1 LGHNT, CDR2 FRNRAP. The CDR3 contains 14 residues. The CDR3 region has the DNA TGTGCTAGTGGTTTGGTAGGGGGGCTCACTGAAGCTTTCTTT. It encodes CASGLVGGLTEAFF.

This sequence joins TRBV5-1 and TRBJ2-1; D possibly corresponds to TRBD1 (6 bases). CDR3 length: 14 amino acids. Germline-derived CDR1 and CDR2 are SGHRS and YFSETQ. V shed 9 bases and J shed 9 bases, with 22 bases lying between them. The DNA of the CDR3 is TGCGCCACGAAGGGGGATGATGTTTCTGGTGAGCAGTTCTTC. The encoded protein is CATKGDDVSGEQFF. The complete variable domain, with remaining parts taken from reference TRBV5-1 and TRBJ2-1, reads KAGVTQTPRYLIKTRGQQVTLSCSPISGHRSVSWYQQTPGQGLQFLFEYFSETQRNKGNFPGRFSGRQFSNSRSEMNVSTLELGDSALYLCATKGDDVSGEQFFGPGTRLTVL.

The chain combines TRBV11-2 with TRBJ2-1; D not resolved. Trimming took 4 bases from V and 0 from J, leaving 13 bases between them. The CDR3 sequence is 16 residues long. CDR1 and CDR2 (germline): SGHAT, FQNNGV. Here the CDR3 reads CASSSLAGRSYNEQFF. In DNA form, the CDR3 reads TGTGCCAGCAGCTCCTTGGCAGGCCGCTCCTACAATGAGCAGTTCTTC.

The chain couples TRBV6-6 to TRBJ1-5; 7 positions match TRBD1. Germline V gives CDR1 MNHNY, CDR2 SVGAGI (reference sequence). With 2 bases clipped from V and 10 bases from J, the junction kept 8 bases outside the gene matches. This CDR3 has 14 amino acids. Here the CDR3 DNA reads TGTGCCAGCAGTTACACGGCAGGGGGATATCCCCAGCATTTT. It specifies CASSYTAGGYPQHF.

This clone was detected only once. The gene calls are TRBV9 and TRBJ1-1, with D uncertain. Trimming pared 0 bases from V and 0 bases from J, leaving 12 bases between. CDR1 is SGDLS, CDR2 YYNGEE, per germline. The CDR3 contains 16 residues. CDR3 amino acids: CASSVEGRPLNTEAFF. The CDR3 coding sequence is TGTGCCAGCAGCGTAGAGGGAAGACCATTGAACACTGAAGCTTTCTTT.

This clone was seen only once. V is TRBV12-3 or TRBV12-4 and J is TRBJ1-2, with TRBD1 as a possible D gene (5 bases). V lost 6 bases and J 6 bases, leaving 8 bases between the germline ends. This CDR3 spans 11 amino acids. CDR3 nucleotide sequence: TGTGCCAGCAGGCAGGGCCATGGCTACACCTTC. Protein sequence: CASRQGHGYTF.

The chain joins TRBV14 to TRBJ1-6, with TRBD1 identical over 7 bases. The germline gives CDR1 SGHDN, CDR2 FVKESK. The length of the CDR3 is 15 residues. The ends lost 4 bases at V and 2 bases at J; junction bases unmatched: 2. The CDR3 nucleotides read TGTGCCAGCAGCCGGGGGACAGCCTATAATTCACCCCTCCACTTT. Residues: CASSRGTAYNSPLHF.

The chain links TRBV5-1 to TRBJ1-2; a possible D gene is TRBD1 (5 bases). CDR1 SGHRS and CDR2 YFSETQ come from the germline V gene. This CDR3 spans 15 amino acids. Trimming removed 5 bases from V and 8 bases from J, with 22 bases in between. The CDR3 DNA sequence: TGCGCCAGCAGACCCGGGACTGCACCCGTCGAGGGCTACACCTTC. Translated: CASRPGTAPVEGYTF. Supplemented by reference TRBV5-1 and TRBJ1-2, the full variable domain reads KAGVTQTPRYLIKTRGQQVTLSCSPISGHRSVSWYQQTPGQGLQFLFEYFSETQRNKGNFPGRFSGRQFSNSRSEMNVSTLELGDSALYLCASRPGTAPVEGYTFGSGTRLTVV.

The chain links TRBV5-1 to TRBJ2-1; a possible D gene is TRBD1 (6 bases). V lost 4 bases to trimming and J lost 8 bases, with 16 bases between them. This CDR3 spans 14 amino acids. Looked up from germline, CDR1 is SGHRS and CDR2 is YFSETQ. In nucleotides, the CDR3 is TGCGCCAGCAGCCTCGTCCAGGGGCACGATGAGCAGTTCTTC. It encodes CASSLVQGHDEQFF. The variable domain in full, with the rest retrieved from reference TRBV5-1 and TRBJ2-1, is KAGVTQTPRYLIKTRGQQVTLSCSPISGHRSVSWYQQTPGQGLQFLFEYFSETQRNKGNFPGRFSGRQFSNSRSEMNVSTLELGDSALYLCASSLVQGHDEQFFGPGTRLTVL.

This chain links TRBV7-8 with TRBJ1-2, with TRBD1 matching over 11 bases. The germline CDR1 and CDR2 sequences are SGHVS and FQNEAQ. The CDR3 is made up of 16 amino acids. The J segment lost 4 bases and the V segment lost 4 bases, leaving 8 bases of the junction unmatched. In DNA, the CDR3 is TGTGCCAGCAGCTCAGGGACAGGGGGATTGATCTATGGCTACACCTTC. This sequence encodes CASSSGTGGLIYGYTF.

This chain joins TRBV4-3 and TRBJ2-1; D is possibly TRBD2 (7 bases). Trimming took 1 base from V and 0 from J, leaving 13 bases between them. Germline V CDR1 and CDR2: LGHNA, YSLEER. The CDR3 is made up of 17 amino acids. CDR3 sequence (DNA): TGCGCCAGCAGCCAAGGGGGAGGGGGAAGCTCCTACAATGAGCAGTTCTTC. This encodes CASSQGGGGSSYNEQFF.

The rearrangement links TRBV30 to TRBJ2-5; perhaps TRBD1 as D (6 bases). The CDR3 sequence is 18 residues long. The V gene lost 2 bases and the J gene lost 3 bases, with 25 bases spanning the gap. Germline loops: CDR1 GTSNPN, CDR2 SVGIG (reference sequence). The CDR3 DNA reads TGTGCCTGGAGTCCGACCTTGGGGGCAAGTGGCATTGAAGAGACCCAGTACTTC. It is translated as CAWSPTLGASGIEETQYF.

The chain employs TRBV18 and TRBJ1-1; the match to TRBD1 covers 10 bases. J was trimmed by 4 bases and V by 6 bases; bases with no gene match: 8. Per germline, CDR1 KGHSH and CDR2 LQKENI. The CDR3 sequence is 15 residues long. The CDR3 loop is CASSGDRGKSTEAFF. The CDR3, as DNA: TGTGCCAGCTCGGGGGACAGGGGTAAGAGCACTGAAGCTTTCTTT.

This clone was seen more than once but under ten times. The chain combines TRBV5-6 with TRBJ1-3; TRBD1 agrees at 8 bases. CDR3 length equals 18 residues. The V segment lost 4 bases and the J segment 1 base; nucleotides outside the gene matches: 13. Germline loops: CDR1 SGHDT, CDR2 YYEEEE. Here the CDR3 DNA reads TGTGCCAGCAGCCGGGGACAGGTCATCTCTCGTTCTGGAAACACCATATATTTT. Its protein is CASSRGQVISRSGNTIYF.

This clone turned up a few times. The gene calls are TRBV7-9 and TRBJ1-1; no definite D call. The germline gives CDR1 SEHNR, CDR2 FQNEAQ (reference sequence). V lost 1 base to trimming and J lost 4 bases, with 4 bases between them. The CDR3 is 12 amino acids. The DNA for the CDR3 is TGTGCCAGCAGCTTAGGGGTCACTGAAGCTTTCTTT. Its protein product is CASSLGVTEAFF.

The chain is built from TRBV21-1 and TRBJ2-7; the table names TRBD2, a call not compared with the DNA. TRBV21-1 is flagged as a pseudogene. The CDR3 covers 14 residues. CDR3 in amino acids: CASPWGGSYYEQYF. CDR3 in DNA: TGTGCCAGCCCCTGGGGGGGCAGCTACTACGAGCAGTACTTC.

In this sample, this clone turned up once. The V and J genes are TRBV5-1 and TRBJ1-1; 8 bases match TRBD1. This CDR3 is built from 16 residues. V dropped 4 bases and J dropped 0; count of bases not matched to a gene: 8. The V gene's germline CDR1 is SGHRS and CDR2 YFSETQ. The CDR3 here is CASSPRDRNMNTEAFF. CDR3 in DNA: TGCGCCAGCAGCCCTAGGGACAGGAATATGAACACTGAAGCTTTCTTT.

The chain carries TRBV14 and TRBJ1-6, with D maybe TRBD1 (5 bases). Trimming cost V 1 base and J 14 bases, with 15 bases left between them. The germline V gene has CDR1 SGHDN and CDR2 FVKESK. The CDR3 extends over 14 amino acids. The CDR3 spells CASSQGAGNMALHF. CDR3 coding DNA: TGTGCCAGCAGCCAAGGGGCAGGGAATATGGCCCTCCACTTT.